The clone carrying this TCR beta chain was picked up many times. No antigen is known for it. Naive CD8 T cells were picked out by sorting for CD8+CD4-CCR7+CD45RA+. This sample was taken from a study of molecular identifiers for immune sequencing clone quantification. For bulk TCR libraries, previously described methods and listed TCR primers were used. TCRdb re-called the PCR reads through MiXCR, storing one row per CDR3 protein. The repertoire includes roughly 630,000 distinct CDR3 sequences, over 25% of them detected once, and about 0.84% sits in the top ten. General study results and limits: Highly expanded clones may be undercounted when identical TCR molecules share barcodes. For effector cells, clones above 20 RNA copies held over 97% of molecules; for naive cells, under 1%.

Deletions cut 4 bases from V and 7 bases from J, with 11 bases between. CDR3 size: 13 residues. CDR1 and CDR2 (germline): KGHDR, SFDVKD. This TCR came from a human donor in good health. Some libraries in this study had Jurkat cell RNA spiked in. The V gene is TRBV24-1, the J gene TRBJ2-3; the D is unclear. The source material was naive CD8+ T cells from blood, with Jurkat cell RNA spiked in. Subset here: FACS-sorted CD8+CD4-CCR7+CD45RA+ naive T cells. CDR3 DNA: TGTGCCACCAGTGAGTCAACTACTCATACGCAGTATTTT. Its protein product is CATSESTTHTQYF.